This paragraph reports one TCR beta chain. As handled by the study authors: It was from reference gene primer amplification that nucleated cell counts were estimated. Measured with immunoSEQ multiplex PCR; TCRdb has only the in-frame clones, and not every one. V, J and clone size are those of that table, while D and trimming were read from the DNA. The table shows approximately 200,000 clones, with around 80% occurring only once. This specimen comes from a study of blood T cell repertoires in COVID-19. Study background: The United States, Italy and Spain provided the acute and convalescent COVID-19 samples. The analysed material was cDNA or gDNA that came from T cells, B-cell-depleted T cells, or PBMCs.

The TCR comes from a woman aged 60-75 years who had recovered from COVID-19. The sequenced sample consisted of peripheral blood.

The CDR3 spells CASSQDWGGASGELFF. The CDR3 DNA is TGTGCCAGCAGCCAAGATTGGGGGGGGGCGAGCGGGGAGCTGTTTTTT. This chain joins TRBV4-2 and TRBJ2-2, with a tentative D call TRBD2 (7 bases). In germline, CDR1 is LGHNA, CDR2 YNFKEQ. Trimming left V 0 bases short and J 7 bases short, with 15 bases between. CDR3 size: 16 residues.